Shown below are 3 T cell receptor beta chains from a single sample sequenced in a study of shared clonotypes between healthy human individuals (dated by TCRdb to 2018 to 2021). The library was generated by the immunoSEQ multiplex PCR assay. TCRdb obtained this table from immuneACCESS and retained in-frame rearrangements with V and J assigned. These tables miss some clones; where compared with another copy, unresolved V genes account for less than half of the shortfall, and the remainder is unexplained. Within this sample are about 480,000 clones, with 60% to 80% of them counted one time only. Around 12% of the sample comes from the top ten. The sequenced material came from PBMCs. These receptors were collected from a woman aged 40 to 50 in good health. Some clones in this sample may be carry-over from other donors' samples.

The CDR3 DNA follows: TGTGCCATCACGGCTAGCGGGAGGTATGAGCAGTTCTTC. Translating it yields CAITASGRYEQFF. The V gene is TRBV10-3, the J gene TRBJ2-1, with TRBD2 matching over 11 bases. Germline-derived CDR1 and CDR2 are ENHRY and SYGVKD. Unmatched junction bases numbered 4, after V lost 7 bases and J lost 8 bases. The CDR3 length is 13 residues.

The chain carries TRBV11-2 and TRBJ1-5, with unresolved D. The germline gives CDR1 SGHAT, CDR2 FQNNGV. This CDR3 spans 13 amino acids. V was clipped by 1 base and J by 5 bases, with 6 bases between them. CDR3 sequence reads: CASSLAEDQPQHF. CDR3 nucleotide sequence: TGTGCCAGCAGCTTAGCGGAGGATCAGCCCCAGCATTTT.

The chain employs TRBV2 and TRBJ2-5; D is ambiguous. CDR3 length equals 13 residues. The germline V and J ends were trimmed by 6 bases and 3 bases, with 11 bases remaining between them. CDR1 and CDR2 (germline): SNHLY, FYNNEI. The CDR3 region has the DNA TGTGCCAGCAGCCCCGACTTGAAAGAGACCCAGTACTTC. The encoded protein is CASSPDLKETQYF.